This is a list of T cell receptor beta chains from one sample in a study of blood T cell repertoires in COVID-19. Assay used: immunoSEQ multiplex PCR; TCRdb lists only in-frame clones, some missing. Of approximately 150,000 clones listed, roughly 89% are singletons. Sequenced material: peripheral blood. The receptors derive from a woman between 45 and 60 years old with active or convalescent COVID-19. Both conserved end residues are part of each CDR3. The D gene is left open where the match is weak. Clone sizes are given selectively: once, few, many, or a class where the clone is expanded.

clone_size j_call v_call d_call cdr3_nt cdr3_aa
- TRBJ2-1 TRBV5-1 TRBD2 TGCGCCAGCAGCTTGAGGGTGGCTAGCGGAAATGAGCAGTTCTTC CASSLRVASGNEQFF
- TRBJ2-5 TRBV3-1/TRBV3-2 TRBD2 TGTGCCAGCAGCCAAGAATGTGGGAGGGCGGGAAAGTTTCGGGAGACCCAGTACTTC CASSQECGRAGKFRETQYF
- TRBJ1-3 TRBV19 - TGTGCCAGTGCCGACAACTCTGGAAACACCATATATTTT CASADNSGNTIYF
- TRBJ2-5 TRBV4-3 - TGCGCCAGCAGCCAAGTGGGCCGGCTGCAGGAGACCCAGTACTTC CASSQVGRLQETQYF
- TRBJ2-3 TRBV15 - TGTGCCACCAGCGGATGGACAGTAACAGATACGCAGTATTTT CATSGWTVTDTQYF
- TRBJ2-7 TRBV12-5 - TGTGCTAGTGGCGGAAGCGTTTACGAGCAGTACTTC CASGGSVYEQYF
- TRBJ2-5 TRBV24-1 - TGTGCCACCAGTGAGCCAGGGATGAAGACCCAGTACTTC CATSEPGMKTQYF
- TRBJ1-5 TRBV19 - TGTGCCAGTACCCCAGGGGAGATCAGACAGCCCCAGCATTTT CASTPGEIRQPQHF
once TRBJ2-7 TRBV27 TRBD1 TGTGCCAGCAGTCCCCGACAGGGAAGGAGCTACGAGCAGTACTTC CASSPRQGRSYEQYF
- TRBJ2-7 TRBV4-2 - TGTGCCAGCAGCCAATCACGACTTAGCTCCTACGAGCAGTACTTC CASSQSRLSSYEQYF
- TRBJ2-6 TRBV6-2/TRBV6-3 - TGTGCCAGCAGTGGGGGACACCTCTCTGGGGCCAACGTCCTGACTTTC CASSGGHLSGANVLTF
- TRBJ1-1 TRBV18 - TGTGCCAGCTCACCGTTTCAGACAGATACGATGAACACTGAAGCTTTCTTT CASSPFQTDTMNTEAFF
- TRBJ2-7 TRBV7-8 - TGTGCCAGCAGCTTAGGGGGGGGGCCAAGGTACGAGCAGTACTTC CASSLGGGPRYEQYF
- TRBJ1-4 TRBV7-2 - TGTGCCAGCAAACAGTCCACTAATGAAAAACTGTTTTTT CASKQSTNEKLFF
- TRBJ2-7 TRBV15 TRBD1 TGTGCCACCAGCAGAGGCGGGACAGGGGGGATCCACGAGCAGTACTTC CATSRGGTGGIHEQYF
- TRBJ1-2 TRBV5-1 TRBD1 TGCGCCAGCAGCTTGGTGGCAGGGACAGGTGGCTACACCTTC CASSLVAGTGGYTF
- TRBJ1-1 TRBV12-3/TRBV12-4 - TGTGCCAGCATCCAGGGCATGAACACTGAAGCTTTCTTT CASIQGMNTEAFF
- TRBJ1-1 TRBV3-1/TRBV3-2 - TGTGCCAGCACCCGACAGTATGGGAACACTGAAGCTTTCTTT CASTRQYGNTEAFF
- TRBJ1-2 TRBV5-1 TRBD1 TGCGCCAGCAGCTTTGGACAGGCAGGATATTACGCCTACACCTTC CASSFGQAGYYAYTF
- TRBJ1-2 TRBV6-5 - TGTGCCAGCACTACCTCCCGTGGGCAAACCCATGGCTACACCTTC CASTTSRGQTHGYTF
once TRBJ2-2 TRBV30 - TGTGCCTGGAGTGCCCCAGTACCCGGGGAGCTGTTTTTT CAWSAPVPGELFF
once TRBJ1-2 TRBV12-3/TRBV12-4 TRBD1 TGTGCCAGCAATCACAGGGGCGACTATGGCTACACCTTC CASNHRGDYGYTF
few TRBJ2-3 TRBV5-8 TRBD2 TGTGCCAGCAGTTTTTCCGATCGACTAGCGGGGAACACAGATACGCAGTATTTT CASSFSDRLAGNTDTQYF
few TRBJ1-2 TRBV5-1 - TGCGCCAGCAGCTTCCAGGACAATCCTAACTATGGCTACACCTTC CASSFQDNPNYGYTF
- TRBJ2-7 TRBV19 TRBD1 TGTGCCAGTAGTATCAGGACAGGCAGCTCCTACGAGCAGTACTTC CASSIRTGSSYEQYF
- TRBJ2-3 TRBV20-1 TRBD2 TGCAGTGCTAGTGAGGCTAGCGGTAGCACAGATACGCAGTATTTT CSASEASGSTDTQYF
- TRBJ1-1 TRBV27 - TGTGCCAGCAGGGCCCCTGGGGGGGGAGAAGCTTTCTTT CASRAPGGGEAFF
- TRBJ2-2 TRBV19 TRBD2 TGTGCCAGTAGTATAACTAGCGGGAACACCGGGGAGCTGTTTTTT CASSITSGNTGELFF
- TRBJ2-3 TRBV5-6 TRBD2 TGTGCCAGCAGCTTACTAGCGGGGGGACCAGATACGCAGTATTTT CASSLLAGGPDTQYF
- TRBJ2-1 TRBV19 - TGTGCCAGTAGAAGGGGGGGACACAATGAGCAGTTCTTC CASRRGGHNEQFF
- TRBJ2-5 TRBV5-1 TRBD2 TGCGCCAGCAGCTCCGTAGCGGGGGTGGTCGAGACCCAGTACTTC CASSSVAGVVETQYF
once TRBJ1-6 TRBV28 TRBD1 TGTGCCAGCAGTACAATCAGATTAGGACAGGGACGCATTAGCTCCTATAATTCACCCCTCCACTTT CASSTIRLGQGRISSYNSPLHF
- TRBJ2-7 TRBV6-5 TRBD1 TGTGCCAGCAGTTACTCGAACAGGGGAGTTGCCTACGAGCAGTACTTC CASSYSNRGVAYEQYF
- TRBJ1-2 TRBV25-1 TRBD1 TGTGCCACGACAGGGACTAACTATGGCTACACCTTC CATTGTNYGYTF
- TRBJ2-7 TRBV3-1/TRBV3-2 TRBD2 TGTGCCAGCAGCCAAGTCGAGGGACTAGCTGCCTACGAGCAGTACTTC CASSQVEGLAAYEQYF
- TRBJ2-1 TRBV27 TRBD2 TGTGCCAGCAGGCGACTAGCGGGTACCTCGAGCTCCTACAATGAGCAGTTCTTC CASRRLAGTSSSYNEQFF
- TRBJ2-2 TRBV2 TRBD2 TGTGCCAGCATAGCGGGGAACACCGGGGAGCTGTTTTTT CASIAGNTGELFF
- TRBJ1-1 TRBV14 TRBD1 TGTGCCAGCAGTCATCCCGGGACAGGGAACACTGAAGCTTTCTTT CASSHPGTGNTEAFF
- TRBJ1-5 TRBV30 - TGTGCCTGGAGTGTAGCGGGCAGTAAGACGGGTCAGCCCCAGCATTTT CAWSVAGSKTGQPQHF
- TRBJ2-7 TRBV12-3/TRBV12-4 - TGTGCCAGCAGTTTAGTCGGGTTCGACGAGCAGTACTTC CASSLVGFDEQYF
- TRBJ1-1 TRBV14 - TGTGCCAGCAGCTACAGCCTGAACACTGAAGCTTTCTTT CASSYSLNTEAFF
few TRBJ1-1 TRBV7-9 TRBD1 TGTGCCAGCAGCCGGGACAGGGGGGCAATGGGAGCTTTCTTT CASSRDRGAMGAFF
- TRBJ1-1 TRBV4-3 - TGCGCCAGCAGCCAAGAGGACTACACTGAAGCTTTCTTT CASSQEDYTEAFF
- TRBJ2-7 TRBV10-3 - TGTGCCATCAGTGAAGAACGGGGCGAGCAGTACTTC CAISEERGEQYF
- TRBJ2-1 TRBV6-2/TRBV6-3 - TGTGCCAGCAGTTACTCGATCTGGGGTAGGGGCGGGGTAAGCTCCTACAATGAGCAGTTCTTC CASSYSIWGRGGVSSYNEQFF
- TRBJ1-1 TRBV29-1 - TGCAGCGGCAGGTTGGGTGGCACTGAAGCTTTCTTT CSGRLGGTEAFF
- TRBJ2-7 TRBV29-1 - TGCAGCTTTAGAAAGGGGGGGAACGAGCAGTACTTC CSFRKGGNEQYF
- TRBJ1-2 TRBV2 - TGTGCCAGCAGTGAAATGGTAGGGAGAAATGGCTACACCTTC CASSEMVGRNGYTF
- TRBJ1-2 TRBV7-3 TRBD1 TGTGCCAGCAGCTTAGGGGGGACAGAATCTTACTATGGCTACACCTTC CASSLGGTESYYGYTF
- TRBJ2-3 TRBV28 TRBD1 TGTGCCAGCAGTCCGGGACAGGGGGTCGGTACGCAGTATTTT CASSPGQGVGTQYF
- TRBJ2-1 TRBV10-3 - TGTGCCATCAGTTTGGACTTAGCCTACAATGAGCAGTTCTTC CAISLDLAYNEQFF
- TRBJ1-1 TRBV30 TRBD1 TGTGCCTGGAGGGAATTGGACAGGGAGAACACTGAAGCTTTCTTT CAWRELDRENTEAFF
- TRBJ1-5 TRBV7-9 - TGTGCCAGCAGCTTAGCAGGGGGAAGGGGCAATCAGCCCCAGCATTTT CASSLAGGRGNQPQHF
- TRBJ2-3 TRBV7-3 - TGTGCCAGCAGCTTTCGGGTGGAGACAGATACGCAGTATTTT CASSFRVETDTQYF
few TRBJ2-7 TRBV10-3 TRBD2 TGTGCCATCAGTGATGGACTAGCCCCCTACGAGCAGTACTTC CAISDGLAPYEQYF